The clone carrying this T cell receptor (beta chain) has at least ten counts. Sorting selected naive CD8 T cells with a CD8+CD4-CCR7+CD45RA+ phenotype. This record comes from a study of molecular identifiers for immune sequencing clone quantification. Trimming took 6 bases from V and 3 from J; bases not matched to a gene: 9. This CDR3 contains 15 residues. Germline CDR1 DFQATT, CDR2 SNEGSKA (reference sequence). TCRdb analysed the PCR reads with MiXCR anew, one entry per CDR3 protein. The sample has about 97,000 distinct CDR3 sequences, approximately 24% seen once. The material sequenced was naive CD8+ T cells from blood, with Jurkat cell RNA spiked in. Described subset: FACS-sorted CD8+CD4-CCR7+CD45RA+ naive T cells. V and J are TRBV20-1 and TRBJ2-7, with 12 bases identical to TRBD2. This sequence originates from a human donor in good health. Some libraries in this study had Jurkat cell RNA spiked in. CDR3 sequence reads: CSARLTSGGVYEQYF. The CDR3 bases are TGCAGTGCCCGTTTGACTAGCGGGGGAGTCTACGAGCAGTACTTC.